This T cell receptor beta chain was found in a study of blood T cells in healthy people across ages. The study's findings and limits: Naive T cell percentage and TCR beta diversity correlated strongly.

A note on this clonotype: Its antigen remains unknown.

A sample-barcoded 5' primer and a J-beta primer mix were used in a second PCR of roughly 7 to 12 cycles. In TCRdb, the 5' RACE reads were re-called with MiXCR into one record per CDR3 protein. The table records about a million distinct CDR3 sequences, roughly 52% of them present only once. Germline values: CDR1 DFQATT, CDR2 SNEGSKA (reference sequence). The V end was cut by 2 bases, the J end by 4 bases, with 6 bases between. CDR3 length equals 12 residues. The sample comprised blood. The J gene is TRBJ1-5, the V gene TRBV20-1, with D unclear. The receptor comes from a man aged 30 to 39 in good health. The CDR3 sequence: CSARRQNQPQHF. As DNA, the CDR3 is TGCAGTGCTAGAAGGCAGAATCAGCCCCAGCATTTT.